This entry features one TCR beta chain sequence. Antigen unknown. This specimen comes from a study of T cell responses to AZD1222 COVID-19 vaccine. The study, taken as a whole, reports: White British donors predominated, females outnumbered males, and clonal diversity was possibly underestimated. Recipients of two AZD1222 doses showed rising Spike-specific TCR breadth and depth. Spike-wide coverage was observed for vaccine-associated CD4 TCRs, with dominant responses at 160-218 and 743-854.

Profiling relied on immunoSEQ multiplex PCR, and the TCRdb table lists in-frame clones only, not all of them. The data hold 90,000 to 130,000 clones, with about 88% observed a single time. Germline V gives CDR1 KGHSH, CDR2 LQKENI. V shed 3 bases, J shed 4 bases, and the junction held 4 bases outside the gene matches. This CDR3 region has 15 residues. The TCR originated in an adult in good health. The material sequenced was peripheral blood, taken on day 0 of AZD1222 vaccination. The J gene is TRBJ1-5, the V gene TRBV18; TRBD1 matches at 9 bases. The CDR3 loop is CASSPRTGENQPQHF. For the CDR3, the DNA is TGTGCCAGCTCACCGCGGACAGGGGAGAATCAGCCCCAGCATTTT.